Presented here are 32 T cell receptor beta chains from one specimen sequenced in a study of cytomegalovirus exposure and HLA in healthy donors. Use of 60 Vbeta and 13 Jbeta primers characterized the PCR. Only in-frame clones appear in the TCRdb table, and some are missing; sequencing was by immunoSEQ multiplex PCR. The sample includes about 61,000 clones, around 87% of them seen just once. Specimen: PBMCs. The receptors were sampled from a man between 18 and 35 years old in good health and CMV-seronegative.

This clone was counted a single time. This chain connects TRBV6-5 to TRBJ1-1, with a weak D call TRBD1 (5 bases). With 5 bases removed from V and 2 bases from J, the gap between germline ends came to 15 bases. CDR3 size: 15 residues. Germline assignment: CDR1 MNHEY and CDR2 SVGAGI. The chain's CDR3 is CASSPTWGPNTEAFF. CDR3 DNA: TGTGCCAGCAGTCCTACCTGGGGCCCAAACACTGAAGCTTTCTTT.

The V and J genes are TRBV30 and TRBJ1-5; tentative D call: TRBD1 (6 bases). CDR1 is GTSNPN, CDR2 SVGIG, per germline (reference sequence). The CDR3 contains 14 residues. V dropped 2 bases and J dropped 4 bases, with 12 bases sitting between them. DNA for the CDR3: TGTGCCTGGAGTAGGGGGGACTATAATCAGCCCCAGCATTTT. Its translation is CAWSRGDYNQPQHF.

V is TRBV2 and J is TRBJ2-7; 9 bases are shared with TRBD1. CDR1 is SNHLY, CDR2 FYNNEI, per germline. The V segment lost 3 bases and the J segment 5 bases; nucleotides outside the gene matches: 2. The CDR3 loop spans 13 amino acids. The CDR3 loop is CASSDGTGNEQYF. The DNA for the CDR3 is TGTGCCAGCAGTGACGGGACAGGGAACGAGCAGTACTTC.

This rearrangement joins TRBV7-6 to TRBJ1-1, with a weak D call TRBD1 (6 bases). The V and J ends lost 1 base and 2 bases respectively, with 11 bases between them. Germline CDR1 reads SGHVS; CDR2 reads FNYEAQ. The length of the CDR3 is 15 residues. The CDR3 here is CASSLEPGTNTEAFF. The CDR3 nucleotides are TGTGCCAGCAGCTTAGAACCCGGGACAAACACTGAAGCTTTCTTT.

The chain employs TRBV7-3 and TRBJ2-3, with a tentative D call TRBD2 (7 bases). V lost 2 bases to trimming and J lost 5 bases, with 14 bases between them. Germline V gene data show CDR1 as SGHTA and CDR2 as FQGTGA. This CDR3 has 15 amino acids. The CDR3 reads CASSLGGGAGDTQYF. The CDR3 region has the DNA TGTGCCAGCAGCTTAGGCGGGGGCGCAGGAGATACGCAGTATTTT. Drawing the rest from reference TRBV7-3 and TRBJ2-3, the complete variable domain is GAGVSQTPSNKVTEKGKYVELRCDPISGHTALYWYRQSLGQGPEFLIYFQGTGAADDSGLPNDRFFAVRPEGSVSTLKIQRTERGDSAVYLCASSLGGGAGDTQYFGPGTRLTVL.

The chain recombines TRBV6-5 with TRBJ1-5; D remains unclear. V was pared by 9 bases and J by 9 bases, with 12 bases between. The CDR3 spans 11 residues. Germline V gene data show CDR1 as MNHEY and CDR2 as SVGAGI. In DNA form, the CDR3 reads TGTGCCAGTGGGCGTCGGGGGCCCCAGCATTTT. It is translated as CASGRRGPQHF.

This rearrangement joins TRBV14 to TRBJ2-5; D is uncertain. Trimming removed 0 bases from V and 5 bases from J, with 13 bases in between. The CDR3 is 15 amino acids. Germline V lookup: CDR1 SGHDN, CDR2 FVKESK. CDR3 bases: TGTGCCAGCAGCCAAGATCTCGGGTCGCGGGAGACCCAGTACTTC. The encoded protein is CASSQDLGSRETQYF. Full variable domain (missing parts from reference TRBV14 and TRBJ2-5): EAGVTQFPSHSVIEKGQTVTLRCDPISGHDNLYWYRRVMGKEIKFLLHFVKESKQDESGMPNNRFLAERTGGTYSTLKVQPAELEDSGVYFCASSQDLGSRETQYFGPGTRLLVL.

CDR3 bases: TGTGCCTGGAGTTCATCGACAGGGGATGAAGCTTTCTTT. Its protein is CAWSSSTGDEAFF. This sequence joins TRBV30 and TRBJ1-1; 8 nucleotides match TRBD1. There are 13 residues in the CDR3. Germline-derived CDR1 and CDR2 are GTSNPN and SVGIG (reference sequence). The junction had 6 bases not matched to a gene; V was cut back by 2 bases and J by 7 bases.

The chain couples TRBV5-1 to TRBJ1-6, with D unresolved. CDR1 and CDR2 from the germline V gene are SGHRS and YFSETQ. This CDR3 has 17 residues. Trimming pared 2 bases from V and 5 bases from J, leaving 17 bases between. The CDR3 protein is CASSLLAGAGDNSPLHF. The CDR3 bases are TGCGCCAGCAGCTTATTGGCGGGAGCCGGGGATAATTCACCCCTCCACTTT.

The chain recombines TRBV28 with TRBJ1-2; D call uncertain. V lost 4 bases and J 8 bases, leaving 11 bases between the germline ends. Germline assignment: CDR1 MDHEN and CDR2 SYDVKM. The CDR3 contains 12 residues. The DNA of the CDR3 is TGTGCCAGCAGTTCCCCGTCAGGAGGCTACACCTTC. Its protein is CASSSPSGGYTF.

The chain uses TRBV30 and TRBJ1-2; tentatively, D is TRBD1 (5 bases). Germline V CDR1 and CDR2: GTSNPN, SVGIG (reference sequence). The CDR3 has 12 amino acids. V was cut by 1 base and J by 6 bases, with 9 bases left in between. CDR3 amino acids: CAWSGGADGYTF. CDR3 sequence (DNA): TGTGCCTGGAGTGGTGGGGCGGATGGCTACACCTTC.

The chain recombines TRBV4-1 with TRBJ1-5; D remains unclear. The V gene lost 0 bases and the J gene lost 7 bases, with 7 bases spanning the gap. This CDR3 spans 13 amino acids. Looked up from germline, CDR1 is MGHRA and CDR2 is YSYEKL. CDR3 amino acids: CASSQDEAQPQHF. In DNA form, the CDR3 reads TGCGCCAGCAGCCAAGATGAGGCCCAGCCCCAGCATTTT.

The J gene is TRBJ2-7, the V gene TRBV4-2; no clear D gene. The ends were cut back, 0 bases at V and 5 bases at J, with 14 bases in the middle. CDR1 is LGHNA and CDR2 is YNFKEQ in the germline V gene. The CDR3 is made up of 15 amino acids. The CDR3 bases are TGTGCCAGCAGCCAAGAGCCGAAGAGCCTCCACGAGCAGTACTTC. Its protein product is CASSQEPKSLHEQYF.

The chain couples TRBV6-6 to TRBJ1-1, with a possible D match to TRBD1 (5 bases). Trimming pared 4 bases from V and 3 bases from J, leaving 15 bases between. The germline gives CDR1 MNHNY, CDR2 SVGAGI (reference sequence). The CDR3 is made up of 15 amino acids. Here the CDR3 reads CASSLQAAADTEAFF. CDR3 DNA sequence: TGTGCCAGCAGTTTACAGGCCGCGGCGGACACTGAAGCTTTCTTT.

The chain has TRBV15 and TRBJ1-1; perhaps TRBD1 as D (5 bases). Trimming took off 4 bases at V and 5 bases at J, with 11 bases between the two ends. Germline CDR1 LNHNV, CDR2 YYDKDF (reference sequence). The CDR3 has 13 residues. CDR3 in DNA: TGTGCCACCAGCACAAAGGGGTGGACTGAAGCTTTCTTT. This codes for CATSTKGWTEAFF.

This clone was seen only once. The chain has TRBV15 and TRBJ2-7; TRBD2 matches at 7 bases. CDR1 is LNHNV, CDR2 YYDKDF, per germline (reference sequence). The CDR3 length is 14 residues. V lost 3 bases to trimming and J lost 6 bases; unmatched junction nucleotides: 8. For the CDR3, the DNA is TGTGCCACCAGCAGTCAGCGGGGCCCCCTCGAGCAGTACTTC. Amino acids: CATSSQRGPLEQYF.

This clone was seen only once. The gene calls are TRBV30 and TRBJ2-7; 11 bases map to TRBD1. This CDR3 has 16 amino acids. V shed 2 bases, J shed 5 bases, and the junction held 11 bases outside the gene matches. Per the germline V gene, CDR1 is GTSNPN and CDR2 is SVGIG (reference sequence). In DNA, the CDR3 is TGTGCCTGGAGTCCGGGACAGGGGGGCTCATATGACGAGCAGTACTTC. This codes for CAWSPGQGGSYDEQYF.

CDR3 in DNA: TGCAGCGTTGAGTTGAGCTCCTATAATTCACCCCTCCACTTT. The encoded protein is CSVELSSYNSPLHF. The chain employs TRBV29-1 and TRBJ1-6; D gene unclear. Germline lookup yields CDR1 SQVTM and CDR2 ANQGSEA. With 3 bases removed from V and 0 bases from J, the gap between germline ends came to 6 bases. The CDR3 runs to 14 residues. The variable domain in full, completed from reference TRBV29-1 and TRBJ1-6, reads SAVISQKPSRDICQRGTSLTIQCQVDSQVTMMFWYRQQPGQSLTLIATANQGSEATYESGFVIDKFPISRPNLTFSTLTVSNMSPEDSSIYLCSVELSSYNSPLHFGNGTRLTVT.

This chain joins TRBV6-5 and TRBJ2-1; D is perhaps TRBD2 (6 bases). The V end lost 6 bases, the J end lost 9 bases, and 18 bases lay between the germline ends. Looked up from germline, CDR1 is MNHEY and CDR2 is SVGAGI. This CDR3 has 14 amino acids. CDR3 nucleotide sequence: TGTGCCAGCAGCCCGGAGGGACCGTGGGGTGAGCAGTTCTTC. It encodes CASSPEGPWGEQFF.

The chain uses TRBV7-8 and TRBJ2-7; tentatively, D is TRBD1 (6 bases). This CDR3 has 13 residues. The germline CDR1 and CDR2 sequences are SGHVS and FQNEAQ. V was cut by 5 bases and J by 2 bases, with 10 bases left in between. The CDR3 here is CASSPDRTYEQYF. The CDR3 region has the DNA TGTGCCAGCAGCCCCGACAGGACCTACGAGCAGTACTTC.

The chain couples TRBV2 to TRBJ2-1; possible D gene TRBD1, 6 bases. The CDR3 totals 13 residues. CDR1 and CDR2 from the germline V gene are SNHLY and FYNNEI. V was cut by 6 bases and J by 5 bases, with 11 bases left in between. The CDR3 protein is CASRTRTDNEQFF. Here the CDR3 DNA reads TGTGCCAGCAGAACACGGACAGACAATGAGCAGTTCTTC. The full variable domain, in which reference TRBV2 and TRBJ2-1 provide the parts outside the CDR3, is EPEVTQTPSHQVTQMGQEVILRCVPISNHLYFYWYRQILGQKVEFLVSFYNNEISEKSEIFDDQFSVERPDGSNFTLKIRSTKLEDSAMYFCASRTRTDNEQFFGPGTRLTVL.

In DNA form, the CDR3 reads TGTGCCAGCTCCGACAGGGGAATAGATGAAAAACTGTTTTTT. Translating gives CASSDRGIDEKLFF. V and J are TRBV18 and TRBJ1-4, with TRBD1 matching over 8 bases. Trimming at V came to 6 bases and at J to 6 bases, leaving 6 bases not matched to a gene. Germline CDR1 reads KGHSH; CDR2 reads LQKENI. CDR3 length equals 14 residues. Filled out from reference TRBV18 and TRBJ1-4, the complete variable domain reads NAGVMQNPRHLVRRRGQEARLRCSPMKGHSHVYWYRQLPEEGLKFMVYLQKENIIDESGMPKERFSAEFPKEGPSILRIQQVVRGDSAAYFCASSDRGIDEKLFFGSGTQLSVL.

CDR3 amino acids: CASSPRQGAQETQYF. In DNA form, the CDR3 reads TGTGCCAGCTCACCTCGACAGGGGGCTCAAGAGACCCAGTACTTC. V usage is TRBV18 and J usage is TRBJ2-5; 10 bases map to TRBD1. This CDR3 is built from 15 residues. V lost 3 bases to trimming and J lost 2 bases; unmatched junction nucleotides: 3. Germline V lookup: CDR1 KGHSH, CDR2 LQKENI.

The CDR3 loop is CAWSWLSPTNEQFF. In nucleotides, the CDR3 is TGTGCCTGGAGTTGGCTTAGCCCTACCAATGAGCAGTTCTTC. The gene calls are TRBV30 and TRBJ2-1; D is ambiguous. The CDR3 totals 14 residues. Germline lookup yields CDR1 GTSNPN and CDR2 SVGIG (reference sequence). V lost 2 bases to trimming and J lost 6 bases, with 14 bases between them.

This chain joins TRBV7-8 and TRBJ2-5; D ambiguous. Germline values: CDR1 SGHVS, CDR2 FQNEAQ. Trimming cost V 1 base and J 3 bases, with 12 bases left between them. CDR3 size: 15 residues. The DNA of the CDR3 is TGTGCCAGCAGCTTAGTGCGGATAACCGAAGAGACCCAGTACTTC. It yields the protein CASSLVRITEETQYF. Drawing the rest from reference TRBV7-8 and TRBJ2-5, the complete variable domain is GAGVSQSPRYKVAKRGQDVALRCDPISGHVSLFWYQQALGQGPEFLTYFQNEAQLDKSGLPSDRFFAERPEGSVSTLKIQRTQQEDSAVYLCASSLVRITEETQYFGPGTRLLVL.

V usage is TRBV5-1 and J usage is TRBJ2-6, with D perhaps matching TRBD1 (6 bases). The germline CDR1 and CDR2 sequences are SGHRS and YFSETQ. There are 15 residues in the CDR3. Trimming removed 6 bases from V and 2 bases from J, with 12 bases in between. CDR3 sequence (DNA): TGCGCCAGCACTGGGGGCACGGCTGGGGCCAACGTCCTGACTTTC. It specifies CASTGGTAGANVLTF.

The V and J genes are TRBV18 and TRBJ1-4, with 7 positions matching TRBD1. Losses at the gene ends were 4 bases for V and 4 bases for J; bases not matched to a gene: 6. The CDR3 contains 15 residues. Germline V gives CDR1 KGHSH, CDR2 LQKENI. The CDR3 sequence: CASSLQQGNNEKLFF. In nucleotides, the CDR3 is TGTGCCAGCTCACTACAACAGGGGAATAATGAAAAACTGTTTTTT.

The chain carries TRBV7-8 and TRBJ2-2; no reliable D call. This CDR3 is 13 amino acids long. The germline gives CDR1 SGHVS, CDR2 FQNEAQ. V lost 1 base, J lost 5 bases, and 5 bases lay in between. The CDR3 spells CASSLVETGELFF. CDR3 bases: TGTGCCAGCAGCTTAGTCGAGACCGGGGAGCTGTTTTTT.

The chain joins TRBV7-9 to TRBJ2-3, with 7 bases that match TRBD2. This CDR3 region has 16 residues. With 5 bases clipped from V and 6 bases from J, the junction kept 14 bases outside the gene matches. Germline V gene data show CDR1 as SEHNR and CDR2 as FQNEAQ (reference sequence). This CDR3 reads CASSRLSGVPGDTQYF. The CDR3 DNA follows: TGTGCCAGCAGCCGGCTCAGCGGGGTCCCGGGGGATACGCAGTATTTT.

This sequence joins TRBV6-5 and TRBJ1-2, with D possibly matching TRBD1 (6 bases). Trimming took 5 bases from V and 2 from J, leaving 6 bases between them. The CDR3 totals 12 residues. Looked up from germline, CDR1 is MNHEY and CDR2 is SVGAGI. The CDR3 sequence: CASSQGNYGYTF. CDR3 nucleotide sequence: TGTGCCAGCAGTCAGGGGAACTATGGCTACACCTTC.

The chain carries TRBV2 and TRBJ2-7; 9 positions agree with TRBD1. V lost 6 bases to trimming and J lost 3 bases; unmatched junction nucleotides: 6. This CDR3 is 14 amino acids long. The V gene's germline CDR1 is SNHLY and CDR2 FYNNEI. CDR3 DNA: TGTGCCAGCAGGGGGGGACAGGGTTACTACGAGCAGTACTTC. This translates into CASRGGQGYYEQYF.

The chain recombines TRBV11-3 with TRBJ2-7, with 7 bases lining up with TRBD2. In germline, CDR1 is SGHNT, CDR2 YENEEA. The V and J ends lost 4 bases and 0 bases, in that order; junction bases with no gene match: 6. The CDR3 totals 15 residues. CDR3 protein: CASSSQTGGSYEQYF. For the CDR3, the DNA is TGTGCCAGCAGCTCTCAGACGGGGGGCTCCTACGAGCAGTACTTC. Variable domain in full (rest from reference TRBV11-3 and TRBJ2-7): EAGVVQSPRYKIIEKKQPVAFWCNPISGHNTLYWYLQNLGQGPELLIRYENEEAVDDSQLPKDRFSAERLKGVDSTLKIQPAELGDSAVYLCASSSQTGGSYEQYFGPGTRLTVT.